This T cell receptor beta chain was found in a study of early T cells in non-severe SARS-CoV-2 infection. As for the study in general: The study sequenced bulk RNA from unsorted whole blood, with chains unpaired. General study points: A preference for anti-spike CD8 responses marked VDJdb matching, which missed private and CD4 specificities.

This clonotype showed up many times. Its antigen is unknown. The CDR3 has 14 residues. Germline CDR1 MGHRA, CDR2 YSYEKL. Deletions cut 4 bases from V and 7 bases from J, with 13 bases between. Each single cDNA molecule received a unique molecular identifier. One entry per CDR3 protein, called by TCRdb with MiXCR from the 5' RACE reads. This sample has around 70,000 distinct CDR3 sequences, with around 8.7% found just once. Sequencing was performed on whole blood. V is TRBV4-1 and J is TRBJ2-2, with D possibly TRBD1 on 5 matching bases. The sequence was collected from an adult who was a healthcare worker with PCR-confirmed SARS-CoV-2 infection or an uninfected control (not recorded which). CDR3 sequence: CASSRSMTDGELFF. CDR3 nucleotides: TGCGCCAGCAGCCGATCAATGACAGACGGGGAGCTGTTTTTT.